The TCR beta chain under discussion was sequenced for a study of blood T cell repertoires in COVID-19. About the study: COVID-19 samples, acute and convalescent, were from the United States, Italy and Spain. Nucleic acid was either cDNA or gDNA, and it came from T cells, B-cell-depleted T cells, or PBMCs.

In the original processing: Estimates of nucleated cell counts were drawn from the amplification of reference gene primers. Data came from immunoSEQ multiplex PCR; TCRdb stores just in-frame clones and leaves some out. V and J calls and clone size are copied from that table; D and trimming were computed from the DNA. There are about 160,000 clones in the sample; around 82% occur only once, and roughly 15% lies in the top ten. CDR3 length: 14 amino acids. V lost 5 bases to trimming and J lost 4 bases; unmatched junction nucleotides: 2. The germline V gene has CDR1 MNHNY and CDR2 SVGAGI (reference sequence).

The V and J genes are TRBV6-6 and TRBJ1-3; 10 bases fit TRBD1. The TCR originated in a human donor with acute or convalescent COVID-19. The donor label of this sample is uncertain. Material for sequencing was peripheral blood. The chain's CDR3 is CASSDRGLGNTIYF. DNA for the CDR3: TGTGCCAGCAGTGACAGGGGGCTCGGAAACACCATATATTTT.